This T cell receptor (beta chain) came from a study of T cell responses to AZD1222 COVID-19 vaccine. The method was immunoSEQ multiplex PCR; TCRdb's version includes in-frame clones alone and lacks a portion of them. Among more than 100,000 clones listed, approximately 88% were seen once. The CDR3 has 13 amino acids. The V gene's germline CDR1 is MNHNY and CDR2 SVGAGI (reference sequence). V shed 10 bases and J shed 0 bases, with 13 bases lying between them. Sequences were derived from peripheral blood, sampled on day 0 of AZD1222 vaccination. The sequence came from an adult in good health. The rearrangement joins TRBV6-6 to TRBJ2-7; no clear D gene. The CDR3 coding sequence is TGTGCCATCTCAGTCGGGTACTCCTACGAGCAGTACTTC. It specifies CAISVGYSYEQYF.